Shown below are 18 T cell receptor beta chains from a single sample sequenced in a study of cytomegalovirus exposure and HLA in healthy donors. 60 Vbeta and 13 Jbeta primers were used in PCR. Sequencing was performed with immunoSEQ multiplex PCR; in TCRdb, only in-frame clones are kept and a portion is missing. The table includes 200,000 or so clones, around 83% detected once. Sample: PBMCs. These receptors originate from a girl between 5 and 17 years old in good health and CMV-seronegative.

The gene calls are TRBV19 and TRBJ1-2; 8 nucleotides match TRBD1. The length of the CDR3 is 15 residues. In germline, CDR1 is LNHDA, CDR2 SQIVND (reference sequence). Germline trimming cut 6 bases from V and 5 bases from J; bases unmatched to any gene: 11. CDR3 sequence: CASRTPGTGQYGYTF. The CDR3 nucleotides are TGTGCCAGTAGAACCCCCGGGACAGGCCAATATGGCTACACCTTC.

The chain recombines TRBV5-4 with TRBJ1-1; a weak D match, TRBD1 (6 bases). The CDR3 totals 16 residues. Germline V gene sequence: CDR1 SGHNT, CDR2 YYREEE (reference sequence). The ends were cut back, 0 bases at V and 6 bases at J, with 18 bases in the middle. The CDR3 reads CASSLAQGPPMAEAFF. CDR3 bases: TGTGCCAGCAGCTTGGCGCAGGGGCCCCCTATGGCTGAAGCTTTCTTT.

CDR3: CASSPPTTSNYGYTF. For the CDR3, the DNA is TGTGCCAGCTCACCACCTACCACTTCTAACTATGGCTACACCTTC. The V and J genes are TRBV18 and TRBJ1-2; D gene uncertain. The CDR3 contains 15 residues. Germline-derived CDR1 and CDR2 are KGHSH and LQKENI. Trimming took off 0 bases at V and 0 bases at J, with 8 bases between the two ends.

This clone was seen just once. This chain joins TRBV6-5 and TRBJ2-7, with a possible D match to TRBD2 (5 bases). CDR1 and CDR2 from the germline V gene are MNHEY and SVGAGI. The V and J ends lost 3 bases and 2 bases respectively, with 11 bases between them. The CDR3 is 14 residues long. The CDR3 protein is CASSYMDSPYEQYF. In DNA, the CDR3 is TGTGCCAGCAGTTATATGGACTCCCCCTACGAGCAGTACTTC.

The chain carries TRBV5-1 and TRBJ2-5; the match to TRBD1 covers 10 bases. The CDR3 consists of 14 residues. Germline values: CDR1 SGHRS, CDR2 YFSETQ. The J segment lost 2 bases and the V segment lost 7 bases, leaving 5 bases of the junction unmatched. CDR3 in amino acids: CASGTGAGQETQYF. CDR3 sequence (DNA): TGCGCCAGCGGGACAGGGGCTGGGCAAGAGACCCAGTACTTC.

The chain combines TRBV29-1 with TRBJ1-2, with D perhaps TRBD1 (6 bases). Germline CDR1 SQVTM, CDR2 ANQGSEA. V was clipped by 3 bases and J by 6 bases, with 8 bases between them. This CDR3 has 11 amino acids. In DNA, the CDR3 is TGCAGCGTTGACAGGGGTGATGGCTACACCTTC. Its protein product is CSVDRGDGYTF.

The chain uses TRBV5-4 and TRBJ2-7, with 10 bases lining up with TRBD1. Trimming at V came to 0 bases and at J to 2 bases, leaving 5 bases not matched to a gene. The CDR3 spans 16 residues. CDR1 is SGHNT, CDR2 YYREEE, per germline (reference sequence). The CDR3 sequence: CASSLAHGTGAYEQYF. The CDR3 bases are TGTGCCAGCAGCTTGGCCCACGGGACAGGGGCCTACGAGCAGTACTTC.

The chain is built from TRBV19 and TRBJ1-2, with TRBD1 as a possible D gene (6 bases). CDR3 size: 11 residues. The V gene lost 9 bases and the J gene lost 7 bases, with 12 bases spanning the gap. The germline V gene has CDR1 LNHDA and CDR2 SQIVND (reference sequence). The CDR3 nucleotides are TGTGCCAGCCAACAGGGCCGTGGCTACACCTTC. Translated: CASQQGRGYTF.

CDR3 sequence: CASGQGGQPQHF. The CDR3 DNA sequence: TGTGCCAGCGGACAGGGAGGACAGCCCCAGCATTTT. J is TRBJ1-5 and V is TRBV7-9; TRBD1 matches at 8 bases. CDR1 is SEHNR, CDR2 FQNEAQ, per germline (reference sequence). The CDR3 spans 12 residues. After removal of 8 bases from V and 7 bases from J, the junction contained 4 bases not matched to a gene.

CDR3 coding DNA: TGTGCCAGCAGTTTAGGGGAGGGTAGAGCTTTCTTT. This translates into CASSLGEGRAFF. The J gene is TRBJ1-1, the V gene TRBV28; D is undetermined. Deletions cut 2 bases from V and 10 bases from J, with 11 bases between. Germline lookup yields CDR1 MDHEN and CDR2 SYDVKM. The CDR3 is made up of 12 amino acids.

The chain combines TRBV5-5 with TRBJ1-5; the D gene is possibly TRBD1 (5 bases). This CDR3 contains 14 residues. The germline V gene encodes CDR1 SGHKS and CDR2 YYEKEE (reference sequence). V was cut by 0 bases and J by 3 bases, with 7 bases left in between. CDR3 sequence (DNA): TGTGCCAGCAGCTTGGAGACAGCCAATCAGCCCCAGCATTTT. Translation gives CASSLETANQPQHF.

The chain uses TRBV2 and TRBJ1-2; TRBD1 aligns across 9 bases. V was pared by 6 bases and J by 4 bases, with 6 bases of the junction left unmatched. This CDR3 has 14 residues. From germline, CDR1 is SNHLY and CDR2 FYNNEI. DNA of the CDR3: TGTGCCAGCAGGACAGGGGGACGGAGCTATGGCTACACCTTC. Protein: CASRTGGRSYGYTF.

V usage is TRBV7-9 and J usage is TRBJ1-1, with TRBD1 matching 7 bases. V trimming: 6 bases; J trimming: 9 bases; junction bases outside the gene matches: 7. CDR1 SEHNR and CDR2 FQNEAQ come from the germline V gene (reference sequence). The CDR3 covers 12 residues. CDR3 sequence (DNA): TGTGCCAGCAGATCGACAGGGATCAAAGCTTTCTTT. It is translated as CASRSTGIKAFF.

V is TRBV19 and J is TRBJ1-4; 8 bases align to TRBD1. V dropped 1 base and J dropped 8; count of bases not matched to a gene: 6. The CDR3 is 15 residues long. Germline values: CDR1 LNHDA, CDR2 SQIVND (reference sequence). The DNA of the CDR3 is TGTGCCAGTAGTATAGGCGGGACAGGAGGAGAAAAACTGTTTTTT. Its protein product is CASSIGGTGGEKLFF.

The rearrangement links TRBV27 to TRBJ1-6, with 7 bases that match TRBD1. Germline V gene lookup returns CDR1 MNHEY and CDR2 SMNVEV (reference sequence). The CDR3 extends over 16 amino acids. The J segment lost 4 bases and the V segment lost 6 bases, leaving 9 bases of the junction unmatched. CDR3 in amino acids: CASSRQGTLYNSPLHF. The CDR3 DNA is TGTGCCAGCAGCCGACAGGGAACCCTTTATAATTCACCCCTCCACTTT.

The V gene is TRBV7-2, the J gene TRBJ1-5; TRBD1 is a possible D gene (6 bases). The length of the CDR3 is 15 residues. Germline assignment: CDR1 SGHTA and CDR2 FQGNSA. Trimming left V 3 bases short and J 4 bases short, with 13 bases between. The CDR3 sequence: CASSLGRGGNQPQHF. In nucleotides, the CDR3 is TGTGCCAGCAGCTTGGGGAGGGGGGGTAATCAGCCCCAGCATTTT. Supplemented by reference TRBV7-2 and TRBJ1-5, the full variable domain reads GAGVSQSPSNKVTEKGKDVELRCDPISGHTALYWYRQSLGQGLEFLIYFQGNSAPDKSGLPSDRFSAERTGGSVSTLTIQRTQQEDSAVYLCASSLGRGGNQPQHFGDGTRLSIL.

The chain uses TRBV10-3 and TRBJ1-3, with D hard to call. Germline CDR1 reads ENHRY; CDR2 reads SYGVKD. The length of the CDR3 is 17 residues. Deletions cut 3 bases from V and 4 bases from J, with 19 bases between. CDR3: CAISEHGYLETGNTIYF. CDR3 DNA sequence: TGTGCCATCAGTGAACACGGGTACCTCGAAACCGGAAACACCATATATTTT.

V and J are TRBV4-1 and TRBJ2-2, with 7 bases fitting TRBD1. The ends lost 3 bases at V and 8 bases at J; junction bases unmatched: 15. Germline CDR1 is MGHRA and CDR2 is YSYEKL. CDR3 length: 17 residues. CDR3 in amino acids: CASSHTPTGSITGELFF. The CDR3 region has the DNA TGCGCCAGCAGCCACACTCCGACAGGGTCAATTACAGGGGAGCTGTTTTTT.